The rows below give T cell receptor beta chains drawn from one sample of a study of Graves' ophthalmopathy and Graves' hyperthyroidism. Using its own MiXCR run on the multiplex PCR reads, TCRdb lists one record per CDR3 protein. This sample has around 470,000 distinct CDR3 sequences, with around 15% found just once. The sequenced sample consisted of blood. These receptor sequences come from a woman in her 30s with Graves' ophthalmopathy. Both conserved end residues are part of each CDR3. The D gene is left open where the match is weak. Only part of the rows carry a size: once, few, many, or a class if the clone is expanded.

v_gene: TRBV15; d_gene: NA; abundance: many; j_gene: TRBJ1-1; CDR3aa: CATSRADGIFTEAFF; CDR3nt: TGTGCCACCAGCAGAGCGGACGGCATATTCACTGAAGCTTTCTTT
v_gene: TRBV3-1; d_gene: NA; abundance: NA; j_gene: TRBJ1-5; CDR3aa: CASIPEGRFNQPQHF; CDR3nt: TGTGCCAGCATCCCTGAGGGGCGGTTTAATCAGCCCCAGCATTTT
v_gene: TRBV12-5; d_gene: NA; abundance: many; j_gene: TRBJ1-2; CDR3aa: CASGLATGFRGYTF; CDR3nt: TGTGCTAGTGGTTTGGCAACAGGGTTTCGTGGCTACACCTTC
v_gene: TRBV20-1; d_gene: NA; abundance: many; j_gene: TRBJ2-7; CDR3aa: CSAPGRGRAEQYF; CDR3nt: TGCAGTGCCCCAGGCAGGGGTAGGGCCGAGCAGTACTTC
v_gene: TRBV20-1; d_gene: NA; abundance: many; j_gene: TRBJ2-5; CDR3aa: CSTGTAVGTQYF; CDR3nt: TGCAGTACCGGGACGGCGGTTGGGACCCAGTACTTC
v_gene: TRBV4-1; d_gene: NA; abundance: few; j_gene: TRBJ2-2; CDR3aa: CASTQGGAGELFF; CDR3nt: TGCGCCAGCACCCAGGGGGGGGCCGGGGAGCTGTTTTTT
v_gene: TRBV6-5; d_gene: NA; abundance: many; j_gene: TRBJ2-5; CDR3aa: CASSYSFKETQYF; CDR3nt: TGTGCCAGCAGTTACTCGTTCAAGGAGACCCAGTACTTC
v_gene: TRBV6-1; d_gene: TRBD1; abundance: NA; j_gene: TRBJ2-7; CDR3aa: CASKRDRSYEQYF; CDR3nt: TGTGCCAGCAAACGGGACAGATCCTACGAGCAGTACTTC
v_gene: TRBV20-1; d_gene: NA; abundance: many; j_gene: TRBJ2-7; CDR3aa: CSASGRQWSLEEQYF; CDR3nt: TGCAGTGCTAGCGGGCGGCAGTGGTCTTTGGAAGAGCAGTACTTC
v_gene: TRBV5-4; d_gene: NA; abundance: NA; j_gene: TRBJ2-6; CDR3aa: CASSLERGATGANVLTF; CDR3nt: TGTGCCAGCAGCTTGGAACGAGGGGCCACTGGGGCCAACGTCCTGACTTTC
v_gene: TRBV6-5; d_gene: TRBD2; abundance: many; j_gene: TRBJ2-5; CDR3aa: CASSYSMRTRTQETQYF; CDR3nt: TGTGCCAGCAGTTACTCGATGCGGACTAGAACTCAAGAGACCCAGTACTTC
v_gene: TRBV12-3/TRBV12-4; d_gene: TRBD2; abundance: many; j_gene: TRBJ2-7; CDR3aa: CASSLTSTGYEQYF; CDR3nt: TGTGCCAGCAGTTTGACTAGCACTGGGTACGAGCAGTACTTC
v_gene: TRBV4-1; d_gene: NA; abundance: NA; j_gene: TRBJ1-6; CDR3aa: CASSPRGLYNSPLHF; CDR3nt: TGCGCCAGCAGCCCCAGGGGACTCTATAATTCACCCCTCCACTTT
v_gene: TRBV6-1; d_gene: NA; abundance: many; j_gene: TRBJ1-1; CDR3aa: CASSEIGGLNTEAFF; CDR3nt: TGTGCCAGCAGTGAAATCGGGGGTCTGAACACTGAAGCTTTCTTT
v_gene: TRBV7-2; d_gene: TRBD1; abundance: many; j_gene: TRBJ2-1; CDR3aa: CASSRLPQGHNEQFF; CDR3nt: TGTGCCAGCAGCCGCCTCCCACAGGGGCACAATGAGCAGTTCTTC
v_gene: TRBV7-9; d_gene: NA; abundance: many; j_gene: TRBJ2-7; CDR3aa: CASSGPGGSSYEQYF; CDR3nt: TGTGCCAGCAGCGGGCCTGGGGGAAGCTCCTACGAGCAGTACTTC
v_gene: TRBV9; d_gene: TRBD2; abundance: NA; j_gene: TRBJ2-5; CDR3aa: CASSVEPGGLTETQYF; CDR3nt: TGTGCCAGCAGCGTAGAACCGGGAGGGCTCACGGAGACCCAGTACTTC
v_gene: TRBV7-8; d_gene: NA; abundance: few; j_gene: TRBJ1-2; CDR3aa: CASSLIGRGGYTF; CDR3nt: TGTGCCAGCAGCTTAATAGGGCGCGGAGGCTACACCTTC
v_gene: TRBV7-2; d_gene: NA; abundance: many; j_gene: TRBJ1-5; CDR3aa: CASSLPYSNQPQHF; CDR3nt: TGTGCCAGCAGCTTACCTTATAGCAATCAGCCCCAGCATTTT
v_gene: TRBV3-1; d_gene: NA; abundance: few; j_gene: TRBJ1-6; CDR3aa: CASKKRPDHSPLHF; CDR3nt: TGTGCCAGCAAGAAGCGACCCGATCATTCACCCCTCCACTTT
v_gene: TRBV30; d_gene: NA; abundance: few; j_gene: TRBJ1-2; CDR3aa: CAWRPIGPVEGYTF; CDR3nt: TGTGCCTGGAGACCAATAGGGCCCGTCGAGGGCTACACCTTC
v_gene: TRBV6-5; d_gene: NA; abundance: many; j_gene: TRBJ2-5; CDR3aa: CASTYRDARETQYF; CDR3nt: TGTGCCAGCACCTACAGGGACGCAAGGGAGACCCAGTACTTC
v_gene: TRBV5-1; d_gene: TRBD2; abundance: many; j_gene: TRBJ2-7; CDR3aa: CASSWTSGMYEQYF; CDR3nt: TGCGCCAGCAGCTGGACTAGCGGGATGTACGAGCAGTACTTC
v_gene: TRBV12-3/TRBV12-4; d_gene: NA; abundance: many; j_gene: TRBJ1-1; CDR3aa: CASSPTIQGFGTEAFF; CDR3nt: TGTGCCAGCAGTCCAACGATCCAGGGTTTCGGGACTGAAGCTTTCTTT
v_gene: TRBV27; d_gene: NA; abundance: many; j_gene: TRBJ1-1; CDR3aa: CASSSTGYSTEAFF; CDR3nt: TGTGCCAGCAGCTCAACAGGGTATTCCACTGAAGCTTTCTTT
v_gene: TRBV11-3; d_gene: NA; abundance: NA; j_gene: TRBJ2-2; CDR3aa: CASSDLLHTGELFF; CDR3nt: TGTGCCAGTAGTGACCTCTTGCACACCGGGGAGCTGTTTTTT
v_gene: TRBV11-2; d_gene: NA; abundance: many; j_gene: TRBJ1-1; CDR3aa: CASSLERAVADDTGLHEAFF; CDR3nt: TGTGCCAGCAGCTTAGAAAGGGCGGTGGCAGATGATACAGGGTTACATGAAGCTTTCTTT
v_gene: TRBV12-3/TRBV12-4; d_gene: TRBD1; abundance: many; j_gene: TRBJ1-2; CDR3aa: CASSSTGATYYGYTF; CDR3nt: TGTGCCAGCAGCTCGACAGGGGCGACGTACTATGGCTACACCTTC
v_gene: TRBV12-5; d_gene: TRBD1; abundance: many; j_gene: TRBJ1-2; CDR3aa: CASGPPNSGGHGYTF; CDR3nt: TGTGCTAGTGGTCCCCCGAATTCAGGGGGCCATGGCTACACCTTC
v_gene: TRBV15; d_gene: TRBD1; abundance: NA; j_gene: TRBJ1-6; CDR3aa: CATSRDLLGQTLAPLHF; CDR3nt: TGTGCCACCAGCAGAGATCTACTGGGACAGACTCTTGCACCCCTCCACTTT
v_gene: TRBV6-2/TRBV6-3; d_gene: NA; abundance: few; j_gene: TRBJ2-2; CDR3aa: CASGKTEGILARNTGELFF; CDR3nt: TGTGCCAGCGGGAAAACAGAAGGAATTCTGGCCAGAAACACCGGGGAGCTGTTTTTT
v_gene: TRBV19; d_gene: TRBD1; abundance: many; j_gene: TRBJ1-5; CDR3aa: CASRDLRGTGTNQPQHF; CDR3nt: TGTGCCAGTAGAGATTTGAGGGGGACAGGCACCAATCAGCCCCAGCATTTT
v_gene: TRBV6-1; d_gene: TRBD1; abundance: many; j_gene: TRBJ2-4; CDR3aa: CASSERTGDGNIQYF; CDR3nt: TGTGCCAGCAGTGAACGGACAGGGGACGGAAACATTCAGTACTTC
v_gene: TRBV28; d_gene: NA; abundance: many; j_gene: TRBJ1-5; CDR3aa: CASSLPGAGNQPQHF; CDR3nt: TGTGCCAGCAGTTTACCAGGGGCCGGCAATCAGCCCCAGCATTTT
v_gene: TRBV28; d_gene: TRBD1; abundance: many; j_gene: TRBJ1-1; CDR3aa: CASSSNYLDRLNTEAFF; CDR3nt: TGTGCCAGCAGTTCGAACTATCTGGACAGGCTGAACACTGAAGCTTTCTTT
v_gene: TRBV28; d_gene: TRBD1; abundance: many; j_gene: TRBJ1-5; CDR3aa: CASSPGTGILNQPQHF; CDR3nt: TGTGCCAGCAGTCCTGGGACAGGGATCTTAAATCAGCCCCAGCATTTT
v_gene: TRBV24-1; d_gene: NA; abundance: many; j_gene: TRBJ1-2; CDR3aa: CATSDPPAGYTF; CDR3nt: TGTGCCACCAGTGATCCCCCCGCGGGCTACACCTTC
v_gene: TRBV6-1; d_gene: TRBD1; abundance: few; j_gene: TRBJ1-5; CDR3aa: CASTERDRGPHQPQHF; CDR3nt: TGTGCCAGCACCGAGAGGGACAGGGGCCCCCATCAGCCCCAGCATTTT
v_gene: TRBV7-9; d_gene: TRBD1; abundance: many; j_gene: TRBJ2-7; CDR3aa: CASSPSRDRVGQYF; CDR3nt: TGTGCCAGCAGCCCGTCCCGGGACAGGGTGGGGCAGTACTTC
v_gene: TRBV28; d_gene: NA; abundance: many; j_gene: TRBJ2-5; CDR3aa: CASSFPTLQETQYF; CDR3nt: TGTGCCAGCAGTTTCCCGACACTCCAAGAGACCCAGTACTTC
v_gene: TRBV5-1; d_gene: NA; abundance: NA; j_gene: TRBJ1-1; CDR3aa: CASSFGDRTEAFF; CDR3nt: TGCGCCAGCAGCTTTGGTGACCGCACTGAAGCTTTCTTT
v_gene: TRBV7-2; d_gene: NA; abundance: many; j_gene: TRBJ1-1; CDR3aa: CASSLAGQMNTEAFF; CDR3nt: TGTGCCAGCAGCTTAGCGGGACAAATGAACACTGAAGCTTTCTTT
v_gene: TRBV19; d_gene: NA; abundance: few; j_gene: TRBJ2-3; CDR3aa: CASSVMDTDTQYF; CDR3nt: TGTGCCAGTAGTGTCATGGACACAGATACGCAGTATTTT